The rows below give T cell receptor beta chains drawn from one sample of a study of lymphopenia after photon versus proton radiotherapy. This table comes from immunoSEQ multiplex PCR, and its TCRdb copy is limited to in-frame clones, with some not included. Of approximately 15,000 clones listed, 65% to 85% were seen once; the top ten hold approximately 27%. Sequences were derived from peripheral blood, sampled from a patient treated with photon-based radiotherapy. The receptors were sampled from a man aged 45-65 years with gastric cancer. Each CDR3 is given with its conserved first and last residue. Each record gives: clone size, D gene, V gene, CDR3 length, J gene, CDR3 DNA, CDR3 protein. A D gene is named only where the DNA matches it firmly. Size is omitted from some rows. Given values are once, few, many or a class for expanded clones.

once,.,TRBV7-7,13,TRBJ2-5,TGTGCCAGCAGCTTAGCTCGTCCGGAGACCCAGTACTTC,CASSLARPETQYF
.,TRBD2,TRBV5-1,16,TRBJ2-3,TGCGCCAGCAGCCTGCGGGCGGGGGGAAGCACAGATACGCAGTATTTT,CASSLRAGGSTDTQYF
.,.,TRBV4-3,15,TRBJ2-5,TGCGCCAGCAGCCAAGAGGGACAAATCCAAGAGACCCAGTACTTC,CASSQEGQIQETQYF
once,.,TRBV19,14,TRBJ2-3,TGTGCCAGTACCCTGAGGGCAATCACAGATACGCAGTATTTT,CASTLRAITDTQYF
.,TRBD2,TRBV5-4,16,TRBJ2-1,TGTGCCAGCAGCGACCCCCCTAGCGGGGAGTACAATGAGCAGTTCTTC,CASSDPPSGEYNEQFF
.,.,TRBV10-3,12,TRBJ1-2,TGTGCCATCACCGCAGGGCCCTATGGCTACACCTTC,CAITAGPYGYTF
.,TRBD1,TRBV11-2,15,TRBJ2-2,TGTGCCAGCAGCCCAAACAGGGGGCTTCACGGGGAGCTGTTTTTT,CASSPNRGLHGELFF
.,.,TRBV21-1,13,TRBJ2-3,TGTGCCACTTCGACAGGGATGGACGATACGCAGTATTTT,CATSTGMDDTQYF
.,.,TRBV7-3,18,TRBJ2-2,TGTGCCAGCAGCTTAACGGGTGGCGGACGGAAGAGGGACGGGGAGCTGTTTTTT,CASSLTGGGRKRDGELFF
.,TRBD2,TRBV4-1,15,TRBJ2-5,TGCGCCAGCAGCCAAGAGGGGGGGGGAGGTGAGACCCAGTACTTC,CASSQEGGGGETQYF
few,.,TRBV19,15,TRBJ1-1,TGTGCCAGTAGTGCCGGACCCCCGGCTAACACTGAAGCTTTCTTT,CASSAGPPANTEAFF